Below, 3 T cell receptor beta chains from the same sample are listed, as sequenced in a study of blood T cell repertoires in COVID-19. Profiling relied on immunoSEQ multiplex PCR, and the TCRdb table lists in-frame clones only, not all of them. The sample holds approximately 190,000 clones; approximately 79% are singletons and the top ten take approximately 4.7%. Sample: PBMCs or T cells enriched from blood (not recorded which). All receptors come from a woman aged 60-75 years with acute COVID-19.

Turning to this clone: This same CDR3 is encoded by further DNA sequences in the sample. The chain recombines TRBV12-3 or TRBV12-4 with TRBJ1-6; TRBD1 aligns across 7 bases. Trimming took 6 bases from V and 7 from J; bases not matched to a gene: 3. This CDR3 has 13 amino acids. CDR3 protein: CASRRQGNSPLHF. DNA for the CDR3: TGTGCCAGCAGACGACAGGGAAATTCACCCCTCCACTTT.

The chain recombines TRBV27 with TRBJ2-2; D ambiguous. From germline, CDR1 is MNHEY and CDR2 SMNVEV (reference sequence). V lost 7 bases, J lost 5 bases, and 17 bases lay in between. The CDR3 loop spans 15 amino acids. This chain's CDR3 is CASTLRNEETGELFF. CDR3 coding DNA: TGTGCCAGCACCTTAAGGAACGAGGAAACCGGGGAGCTGTTTTTT.

CDR3 nucleotide sequence: TGTGCCACCAGTGATTTCCGACAAATCCGGACAGGGTTACTGGGGGAGCTGTTTTTT. It specifies CATSDFRQIRTGLLGELFF. The chain employs TRBV24-1 and TRBJ2-2, with 8 nucleotides matching TRBD1. The trim removed 1 base at V and 8 bases at J, leaving 17 bases unmatched. The CDR3 sequence is 19 residues long. Germline V gives CDR1 KGHDR, CDR2 SFDVKD.